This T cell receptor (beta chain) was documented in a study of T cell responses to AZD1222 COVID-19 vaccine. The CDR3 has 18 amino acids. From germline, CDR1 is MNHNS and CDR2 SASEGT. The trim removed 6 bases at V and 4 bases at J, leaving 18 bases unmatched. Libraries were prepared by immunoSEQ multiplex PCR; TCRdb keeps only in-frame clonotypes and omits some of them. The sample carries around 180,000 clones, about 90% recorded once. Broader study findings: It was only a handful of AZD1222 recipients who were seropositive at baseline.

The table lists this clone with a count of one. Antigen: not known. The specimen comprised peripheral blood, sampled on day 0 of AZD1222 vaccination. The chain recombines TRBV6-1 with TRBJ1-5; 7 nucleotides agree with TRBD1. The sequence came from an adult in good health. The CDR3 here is CASSEKTGLMGANQPQHF. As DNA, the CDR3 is TGTGCCAGCAGCGAAAAGACAGGGTTGATGGGAGCAAATCAGCCCCAGCATTTT.